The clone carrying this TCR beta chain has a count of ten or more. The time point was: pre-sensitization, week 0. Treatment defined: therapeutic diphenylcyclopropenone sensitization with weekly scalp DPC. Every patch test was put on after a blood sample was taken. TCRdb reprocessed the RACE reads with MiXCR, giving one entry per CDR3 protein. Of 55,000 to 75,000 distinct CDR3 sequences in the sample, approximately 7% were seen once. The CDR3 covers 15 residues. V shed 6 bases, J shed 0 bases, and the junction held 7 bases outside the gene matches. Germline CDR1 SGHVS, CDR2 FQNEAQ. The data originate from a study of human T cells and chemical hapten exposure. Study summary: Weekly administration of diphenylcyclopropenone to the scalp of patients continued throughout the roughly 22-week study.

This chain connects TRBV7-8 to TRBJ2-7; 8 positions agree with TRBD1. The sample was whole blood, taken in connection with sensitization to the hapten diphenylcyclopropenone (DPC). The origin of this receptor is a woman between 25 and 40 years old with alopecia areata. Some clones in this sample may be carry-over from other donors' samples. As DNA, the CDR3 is TGTGCCAGCAGGAGTGGACAGGGTCCCTCCTACGAGCAGTACTTC. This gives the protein CASRSGQGPSYEQYF.